Each of the 5 T cell receptor beta chains below was sequenced from the same sample in a study of cytomegalovirus exposure and HLA in healthy donors. Primers included in the PCR were 60 Vbeta and 13 Jbeta primers. Measured with immunoSEQ multiplex PCR; TCRdb has only the in-frame clones, and not every one. Found here are about 120,000 clones, roughly 70% of them singletons; the top ten hold around 4.3%. The sequenced material came from PBMCs. Receptors originate from a woman aged 40 to 50 in good health and CMV-seropositive.

V gene TRBV7-2 combines with J gene TRBJ2-5, with D maybe TRBD2 (5 bases). The V end lost 3 bases, the J end lost 1 base, and 6 bases lay between the germline ends. Germline loops: CDR1 SGHTA, CDR2 FQGNSA. This CDR3 region has 13 residues. Here the CDR3 reads CASSFGLQETQYF. CDR3 nucleotides: TGTGCCAGCAGCTTCGGACTCCAAGAGACCCAGTACTTC.

The chain combines TRBV6-6 with TRBJ2-1; D possibly corresponds to TRBD2 (6 bases). Germline V gene data show CDR1 as MNHNY and CDR2 as SVGAGI (reference sequence). This CDR3 comprises 14 residues. Trimming left V 8 bases short and J 0 bases short, with 11 bases between. CDR3 region: CASGIGSSYNEQFF. The CDR3 DNA is TGTGCCAGCGGGATCGGGAGCTCCTACAATGAGCAGTTCTTC.

The chain employs TRBV11-2 and TRBJ2-5, with D perhaps matching TRBD1 (6 bases). CDR3 length: 15 residues. The germline V and J ends were trimmed by 1 base and 1 base, with 10 bases remaining between them. Germline V gene lookup returns CDR1 SGHAT and CDR2 FQNNGV. As DNA, the CDR3 is TGTGCCAGCAGCTTAGGGCAGGGGCGCCAAGAGACCCAGTACTTC. Its protein is CASSLGQGRQETQYF.

This chain links TRBV15 with TRBJ2-3, with TRBD2 as a possible D gene (5 bases). The V end lost 0 bases, the J end lost 6 bases, and 16 bases lay between the germline ends. Germline values: CDR1 LNHNV, CDR2 YYDKDF (reference sequence). The CDR3 covers 16 residues. The CDR3 DNA follows: TGTGCCACCAGCAGAGACCGGACTTATGCCTTTGATACGCAGTATTTT. Its protein product is CATSRDRTYAFDTQYF.

The chain employs TRBV5-1 and TRBJ1-1; 7 bases are a match to TRBD1. The germline V gene has CDR1 SGHRS and CDR2 YFSETQ. The CDR3 spans 14 residues. Losses at the gene ends were 5 bases for V and 7 bases for J; bases not matched to a gene: 11. The CDR3 DNA reads as TGCGCCAGCAGTCTGAATCTAGGGACAGTTGAAGCTTTCTTT. Translating gives CASSLNLGTVEAFF.